Listed below are T cell receptor beta chains from one sample, sequenced in a study of blood T cell repertoires in COVID-19. Measured with immunoSEQ multiplex PCR; TCRdb has only the in-frame clones, and not every one. The table includes 250,000 to 300,000 clones, 75% to 90% detected once. Sequenced: PBMCs or T cells enriched from blood (not recorded which). The source is a woman aged 40 to 50 who had recovered from COVID-19. Each CDR3 is given with its conserved first and last residue. Fields, in order: clone size, D gene, J gene, V gene, CDR3 protein, CDR3 DNA. D genes are given only for firm matches. Size is omitted from some rows. Given values are once, few, many or a class for expanded clones.

clone_size: NA
d_call: TRBD1
j_call: TRBJ1-3
v_call: TRBV4-1
cdr3_aa: CASSQDYRTGGNTIYF
cdr3_nt: TGCGCCAGCAGCCAAGATTACCGGACAGGAGGAAACACCATATATTTT

clone_size: once
d_call: TRBD1
j_call: TRBJ2-2
v_call: TRBV19
cdr3_aa: CASKGGQGVDTGELFF
cdr3_nt: TGTGCCAGTAAGGGGGGACAGGGTGTCGACACCGGGGAGCTGTTTTTT

clone_size: once
d_call: TRBD1
j_call: TRBJ2-1
v_call: TRBV6-5
cdr3_aa: CASSQTGGYGSEQFF
cdr3_nt: TGTGCCAGCAGTCAGACAGGGGGCTACGGTAGTGAGCAGTTCTTC

clone_size: NA
d_call: TRBD1
j_call: TRBJ2-5
v_call: TRBV7-9
cdr3_aa: CASSRTGNQETQYF
cdr3_nt: TGTGCCAGCAGCCGGACAGGGAACCAAGAGACCCAGTACTTC

clone_size: NA
d_call: TRBD1
j_call: TRBJ1-5
v_call: TRBV7-6
cdr3_aa: CASSPGTGTYQPQHF
cdr3_nt: TGTGCCAGCAGCCCCGGGACAGGGACCTATCAGCCCCAGCATTTT

clone_size: NA
d_call: TRBD1
j_call: TRBJ2-7
v_call: TRBV9
cdr3_aa: CASSAGQVDYEQYF
cdr3_nt: TGTGCCAGCAGCGCGGGACAGGTCGACTACGAGCAGTACTTC

clone_size: few
d_call: TRBD1
j_call: TRBJ1-3
v_call: TRBV9
cdr3_aa: CASSYPDRADTIYF
cdr3_nt: TGTGCCAGCAGCTACCCCGACAGGGCGGACACCATATATTTT

clone_size: NA
d_call: TRBD1
j_call: TRBJ1-2
v_call: TRBV2
cdr3_aa: CASSSTGYGYTF
cdr3_nt: TGTGCCAGCAGTTCGACAGGGTATGGCTACACCTTC

clone_size: NA
d_call: NA
j_call: TRBJ1-6
v_call: TRBV5-8
cdr3_aa: CASSPRVYNSPLHF
cdr3_nt: TGTGCCAGCAGCCCACGGGTCTATAATTCACCCCTCCACTTT

clone_size: NA
d_call: NA
j_call: TRBJ1-3
v_call: TRBV5-6
cdr3_aa: CASSYSDRGGNTIYF
cdr3_nt: TGTGCCAGCAGTTACTCGGACAGAGGTGGAAACACCATATATTTT

clone_size: few
d_call: TRBD1
j_call: TRBJ1-2
v_call: TRBV16
cdr3_aa: CASSQSIAGGVSGYTF
cdr3_nt: TGTGCCAGCAGCCAATCTATAGCAGGGGGTGTCTCTGGCTACACCTTC

clone_size: NA
d_call: TRBD1
j_call: TRBJ2-5
v_call: TRBV27
cdr3_aa: CASSLGDREGTQYF
cdr3_nt: TGTGCCAGCAGTTTAGGGGACAGGGAAGGGACCCAGTACTTC

clone_size: NA
d_call: TRBD1
j_call: TRBJ1-2
v_call: TRBV29-1
cdr3_aa: CSVEEGTGEDPYGYTF
cdr3_nt: TGCAGCGTTGAAGAGGGGACAGGGGAGGATCCGTATGGCTACACCTTC

clone_size: NA
d_call: NA
j_call: TRBJ1-1
v_call: TRBV9
cdr3_aa: CASSVGTAYEAFF
cdr3_nt: TGTGCCAGCAGCGTAGGGACAGCTTATGAAGCTTTCTTT

clone_size: NA
d_call: NA
j_call: TRBJ2-3
v_call: TRBV18
cdr3_aa: CASSPIRTGQGADTQYF
cdr3_nt: TGTGCCAGCTCACCAATTCGCACCGGTCAAGGGGCAGATACGCAGTATTTT

clone_size: NA
d_call: NA
j_call: TRBJ1-2
v_call: TRBV7-9
cdr3_aa: CASSSRGTGLGYGYTF
cdr3_nt: TGTGCCAGCAGCTCCCGAGGTACAGGGCTTGGCTATGGCTACACCTTC

clone_size: NA
d_call: NA
j_call: TRBJ1-1
v_call: TRBV6-4
cdr3_aa: CASQADGGVATEAFF
cdr3_nt: TGTGCCAGCCAGGCCGACGGGGGGGTAGCCACTGAAGCTTTCTTT

clone_size: NA
d_call: NA
j_call: TRBJ2-5
v_call: TRBV6-5
cdr3_aa: CASSSSDWDGETQYF
cdr3_nt: TGTGCCAGCAGTTCGTCGGACTGGGATGGGGAGACCCAGTACTTC

clone_size: NA
d_call: NA
j_call: TRBJ2-3
v_call: TRBV2
cdr3_aa: CASSPTGDRTDTQYF
cdr3_nt: TGTGCCAGCAGTCCGACGGGGGACCGCACAGATACGCAGTATTTT

clone_size: NA
d_call: TRBD2
j_call: TRBJ2-7
v_call: TRBV13
cdr3_aa: CASSFRLAGPYEQYF
cdr3_nt: TGTGCCAGCAGCTTCCGACTAGCGGGCCCCTACGAGCAGTACTTC

clone_size: NA
d_call: TRBD1
j_call: TRBJ1-2
v_call: TRBV5-4
cdr3_aa: CASSHDRDMACTF
cdr3_nt: TGTGCCAGCAGCCATGACAGGGACATGGCTTGCACCTTC

clone_size: NA
d_call: TRBD2
j_call: TRBJ2-1
v_call: TRBV7-3
cdr3_aa: CASSLGLAPNNEQFF
cdr3_nt: TGTGCCAGCAGCTTAGGACTAGCGCCTAATAATGAGCAGTTCTTC

clone_size: NA
d_call: NA
j_call: TRBJ1-2
v_call: TRBV4-1
cdr3_aa: CASSQEWGGSGYTF
cdr3_nt: TGCGCCAGCAGCCAAGAGTGGGGAGGAAGCGGCTACACCTTC

clone_size: NA
d_call: NA
j_call: TRBJ1-2
v_call: TRBV9
cdr3_aa: CASSVGGHHSNYGYTF
cdr3_nt: TGTGCCAGCAGCGTAGGAGGACATCACTCTAACTATGGCTACACCTTC

clone_size: NA
d_call: TRBD1
j_call: TRBJ2-1
v_call: TRBV11-2
cdr3_aa: CASSLDRGTYNEQFF
cdr3_nt: TGTGCCAGCAGCTTGGACAGGGGGACTTACAATGAGCAGTTCTTC

clone_size: NA
d_call: NA
j_call: TRBJ2-3
v_call: TRBV10-3
cdr3_aa: CAISAYSNTDTQYF
cdr3_nt: TGTGCCATCAGTGCCTACAGCAACACAGATACGCAGTATTTT

clone_size: NA
d_call: NA
j_call: TRBJ2-7
v_call: TRBV27
cdr3_aa: CASRNSGSGKGQYF
cdr3_nt: TGTGCCAGCCGGAATAGCGGCTCCGGTAAAGGGCAGTACTTC

clone_size: NA
d_call: TRBD1
j_call: TRBJ1-3
v_call: TRBV9
cdr3_aa: CASSREDRVYSGNTIYF
cdr3_nt: TGTGCCAGCAGTCGCGAGGACAGGGTTTATTCTGGAAACACCATATATTTT

clone_size: NA
d_call: NA
j_call: TRBJ2-5
v_call: TRBV11-1
cdr3_aa: CASSPRVARSQETQYF
cdr3_nt: TGTGCCAGCAGCCCCCGGGTAGCGCGCTCGCAAGAGACCCAGTACTTC

clone_size: NA
d_call: NA
j_call: TRBJ1-5
v_call: TRBV10-3
cdr3_aa: CAISEQGGNQPQHF
cdr3_nt: TGTGCCATCAGTGAGCAGGGTGGAAATCAGCCCCAGCATTTT

clone_size: once
d_call: TRBD1
j_call: TRBJ2-1
v_call: TRBV5-1
cdr3_aa: CASSPMTGAYNEQFF
cdr3_nt: TGCGCCAGCAGCCCTATGACAGGGGCCTACAATGAGCAGTTCTTC

clone_size: NA
d_call: NA
j_call: TRBJ2-2
v_call: TRBV5-1
cdr3_aa: CASSLGGSPQPGELFF
cdr3_nt: TGCGCCAGCAGCTTGGGCGGCAGCCCCCAACCCGGGGAGCTGTTTTTT

clone_size: NA
d_call: TRBD1
j_call: TRBJ1-2
v_call: TRBV30
cdr3_aa: CACKPGTGVRWGHGYTF
cdr3_nt: TGTGCCTGCAAGCCCGGGACAGGGGTACGATGGGGCCATGGCTACACCTTC

clone_size: NA
d_call: NA
j_call: TRBJ1-2
v_call: TRBV27
cdr3_aa: CASSLSFSTGSYGYTF
cdr3_nt: TGTGCCAGCAGTTTATCGTTTAGCACAGGGAGCTATGGCTACACCTTC

clone_size: NA
d_call: TRBD1
j_call: TRBJ1-2
v_call: TRBV19
cdr3_aa: CASSRYGTGVANYGYTF
cdr3_nt: TGTGCCAGTAGTCGATACGGGACAGGGGTGGCCAACTATGGCTACACCTTC

clone_size: NA
d_call: NA
j_call: TRBJ1-5
v_call: TRBV6-5
cdr3_aa: CASSSGPGGSNQPQHF
cdr3_nt: TGTGCCAGCAGTTCTGGTCCGGGGGGTAGCAATCAGCCCCAGCATTTT

clone_size: NA
d_call: NA
j_call: TRBJ1-2
v_call: TRBV18
cdr3_aa: CASSPRHGDGYTF
cdr3_nt: TGTGCCAGCTCACCACGTCACGGTGATGGCTACACCTTC

clone_size: NA
d_call: NA
j_call: TRBJ1-2
v_call: TRBV5-1
cdr3_aa: CASSLEGRGDRGYTF
cdr3_nt: TGCGCCAGCAGCTTGGAGGGACGGGGGGACCGTGGCTACACCTTC

clone_size: NA
d_call: NA
j_call: TRBJ2-2
v_call: TRBV7-2
cdr3_aa: CASRRSTGTQTGELFF
cdr3_nt: TGTGCCAGCAGGAGAAGTACCGGGACACAGACCGGGGAGCTGTTTTTT

clone_size: once
d_call: NA
j_call: TRBJ1-2
v_call: TRBV6-5
cdr3_aa: CASSYGQLHGYGYTF
cdr3_nt: TGTGCCAGCAGTTATGGGCAGCTTCACGGATATGGCTACACCTTC

clone_size: NA
d_call: TRBD1
j_call: TRBJ2-7
v_call: TRBV5-6
cdr3_aa: CASSLEWGQVPYEQYF
cdr3_nt: TGTGCCAGCAGCTTGGAGTGGGGACAGGTACCCTACGAGCAGTACTTC

clone_size: NA
d_call: TRBD2
j_call: TRBJ2-7
v_call: TRBV6-5
cdr3_aa: CASSSSGSNPYEQYF
cdr3_nt: TGTGCCAGCAGTTCTAGCGGGAGTAATCCTTACGAGCAGTACTTC

clone_size: NA
d_call: TRBD2
j_call: TRBJ2-1
v_call: TRBV27
cdr3_aa: CASRGTSGSWSEQFF
cdr3_nt: TGTGCCAGCAGGGGGACTAGCGGGAGCTGGAGTGAGCAGTTCTTC

clone_size: NA
d_call: NA
j_call: TRBJ2-1
v_call: TRBV18
cdr3_aa: CASSPTDYNEQFF
cdr3_nt: TGTGCCAGCTCACCGACAGATTACAATGAGCAGTTCTTC

clone_size: NA
d_call: TRBD1
j_call: TRBJ1-6
v_call: TRBV7-8
cdr3_aa: CASSLVQAVQGDNSPLHF
cdr3_nt: TGTGCCAGCAGCTTAGTACAAGCCGTCCAGGGGGATAATTCACCCCTCCACTTT

clone_size: NA
d_call: NA
j_call: TRBJ1-5
v_call: TRBV18
cdr3_aa: CASSPTVGPGDQPQHF
cdr3_nt: TGTGCCAGCTCACCTACGGTGGGGCCGGGGGATCAGCCCCAGCATTTT

clone_size: NA
d_call: TRBD1
j_call: TRBJ2-2
v_call: TRBV7-9
cdr3_aa: CASSPRGGQGGTGELFF
cdr3_nt: TGTGCCAGCAGCCCCAGGGGCGGACAGGGCGGCACCGGGGAGCTGTTTTTT

clone_size: NA
d_call: NA
j_call: TRBJ2-7
v_call: TRBV5-4
cdr3_aa: CASSPGGGQGSRYEQYF
cdr3_nt: TGTGCCAGCAGCCCGGGGGGTGGACAGGGTTCTAGGTACGAGCAGTACTTC

clone_size: NA
d_call: NA
j_call: TRBJ2-2
v_call: TRBV29-1
cdr3_aa: CSVGGPERTGELFF
cdr3_nt: TGCAGCGTGGGGGGACCGGAGCGCACCGGGGAGCTGTTTTTT

clone_size: NA
d_call: NA
j_call: TRBJ1-4
v_call: TRBV7-9
cdr3_aa: CASSFGGAKEKLFF
cdr3_nt: TGTGCCAGCAGCTTTGGGGGCGCGAAGGAAAAACTGTTTTTT